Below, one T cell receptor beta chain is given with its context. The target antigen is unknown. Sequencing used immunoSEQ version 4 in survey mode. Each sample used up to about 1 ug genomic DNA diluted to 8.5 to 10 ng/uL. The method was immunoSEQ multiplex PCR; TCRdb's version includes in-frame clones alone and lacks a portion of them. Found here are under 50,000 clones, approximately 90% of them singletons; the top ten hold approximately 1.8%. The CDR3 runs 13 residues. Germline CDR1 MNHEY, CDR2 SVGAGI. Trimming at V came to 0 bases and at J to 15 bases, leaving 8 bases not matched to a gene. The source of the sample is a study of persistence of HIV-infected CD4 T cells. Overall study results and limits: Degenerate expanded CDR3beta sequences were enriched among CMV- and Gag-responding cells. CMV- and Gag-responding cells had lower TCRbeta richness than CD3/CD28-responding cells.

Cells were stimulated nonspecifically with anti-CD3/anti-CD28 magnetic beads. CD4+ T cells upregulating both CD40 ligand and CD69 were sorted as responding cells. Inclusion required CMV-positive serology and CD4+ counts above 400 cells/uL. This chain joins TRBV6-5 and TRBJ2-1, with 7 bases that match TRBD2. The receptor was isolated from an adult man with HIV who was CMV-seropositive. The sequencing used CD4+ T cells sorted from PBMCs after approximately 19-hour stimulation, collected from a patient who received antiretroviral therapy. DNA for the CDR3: TGTGCCAGCAGTTACTCGACTAGCACTCGGCTGTTCTTC. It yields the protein CASSYSTSTRLFF.